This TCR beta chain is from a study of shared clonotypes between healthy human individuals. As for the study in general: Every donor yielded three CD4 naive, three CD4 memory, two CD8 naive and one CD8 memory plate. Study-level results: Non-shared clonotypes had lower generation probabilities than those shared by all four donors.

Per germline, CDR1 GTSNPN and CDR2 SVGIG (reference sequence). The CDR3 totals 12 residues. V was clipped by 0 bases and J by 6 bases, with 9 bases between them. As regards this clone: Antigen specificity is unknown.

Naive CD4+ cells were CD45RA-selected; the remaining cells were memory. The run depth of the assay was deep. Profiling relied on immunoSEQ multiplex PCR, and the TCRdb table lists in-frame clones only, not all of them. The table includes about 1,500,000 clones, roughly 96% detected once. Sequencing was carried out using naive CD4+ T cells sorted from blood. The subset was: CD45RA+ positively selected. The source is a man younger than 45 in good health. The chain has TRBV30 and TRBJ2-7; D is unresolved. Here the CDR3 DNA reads TGTGCCTGGAGTGTTGAGAGAGTCGAGCAGTACTTC. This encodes CAWSVERVEQYF.